One TCR beta chain is described in this entry. Its antigen is still unknown. No base quality information exists; no much larger clone differs at one position. The immunoSEQ Assay, a bias-controlled multiplex PCR, was used to amplify TCRbeta CDR3 regions from genomic DNA. In the source study's methods: The number of nucleated cells in each sample was estimated by amplification of reference gene primers within the assay. To quantify the absolute abundance of each unique TCRbeta CDR3 rearrangement, sequence reads were collapsed and filtered. For each sample, productive Simpson clonality was calculated as the square root of Simpson's diversity index over productive rearrangements. What TCRdb holds here is the immuneACCESS table cut down to in-frame rearrangements. Part of the clones is not present; checked against another copy, under half of the missing clones reflect an unresolved V gene, and the others are unexplained. The V and J calls and the clone size are those of that table, but D and trimming were determined from the DNA. Recorded for this sample are hundreds of thousands of clones; approximately 86% of them occurred a single time. About 1.2% of the sample comes from the top ten.

The collaborating institutions used their own protocols to collect whole blood in K2EDTA tubes. For TCRbeta analysis, collaborators shipped samples as frozen whole blood, isolated PBMCs, or DNA extracted from either of those sample types. This sample was taken from a study of blood T cell repertoires in COVID-19 (dated by TCRdb to between 2020 and 2021). Regarding the complete study: Samples from collaborators originated in the United States, Italy and Spain and spanned both the acute and convalescent phases of COVID-19. The prospective study material was composed of cDNA or gDNA derived from T cells, B-cell-depleted T cells, or PBMCs. Deeply sampled blood TCRbeta repertoires from subjects exposed to, actively infected with, or recovered from COVID-19 were included in the dataset. The repertoires were made available in a free public database intended to serve as a resource for research on the immune response to SARS-CoV-2. The samples were drawn from two sources: the first 160 participants of the ongoing ImmuneRACE study, and 1,254 subjects contributed by 6 global collaborators. Nearly every sample came with metadata listing a de-identified subject ID, COVID-19 status, age in years and sex. Where available, HLA class I and class II types were taken from metadata supplied by the sample provider and were not determined by assay-based typing. General findings and caveats noted by the study authors: Clinical and demographic metadata were provided uncurated, with the amount varying by source and participant.

Trimming at the junction amounts to 3 bases on V and 13 bases on J, and the germline ends lie 16 bases apart. The CDR3 sequence holds 13 residues, the cysteine and phenylalanine included. The CDR3 DNA has 39 bases and is translated from base 1. CDR1 and CDR2 are drawn from the germline V gene: SGHNT, YENEEA. This sequence was found in a man aged 70-80 years with acute or convalescent COVID-19. Sequencing was carried out using peripheral blood. This chain joins TRBV11-3 to TRBJ2-1; TRBD2 is possibly the D segment (5 matching bases). The DNA reads TGTGCCAGCAGCTTCGATATGCGGTCGGGACAGTTCTTC. This codes for CASSFDMRSGQFF.